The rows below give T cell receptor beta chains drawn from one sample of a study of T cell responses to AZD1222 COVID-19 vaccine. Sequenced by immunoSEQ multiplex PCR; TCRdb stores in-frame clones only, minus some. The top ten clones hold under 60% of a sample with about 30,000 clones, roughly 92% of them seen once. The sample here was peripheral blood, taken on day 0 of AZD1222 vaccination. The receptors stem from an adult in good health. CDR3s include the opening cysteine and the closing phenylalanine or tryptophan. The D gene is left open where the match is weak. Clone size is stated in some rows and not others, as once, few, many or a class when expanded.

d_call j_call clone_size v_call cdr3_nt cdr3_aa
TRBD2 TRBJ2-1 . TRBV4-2 TGTGCCAGCAGCCAAGCCGCGGGGGGACCTGGGAATGAGCAGTTCTTC CASSQAAGGPGNEQFF
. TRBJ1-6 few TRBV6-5 TGTGCCAGCAGTTACTCCCAGGGCTATAATTCACCCCTCCACTTT CASSYSQGYNSPLHF
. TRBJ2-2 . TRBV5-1 TGCGCCAGCAGCTTGGAGGGGCAGGATAAGAACACCGGGGAGCTGTTTTTT CASSLEGQDKNTGELFF
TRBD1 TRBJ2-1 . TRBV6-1 TGTGCCAGCAGTGAAAGGGACAGAGACAATGAGCAGTTCTTC CASSERDRDNEQFF
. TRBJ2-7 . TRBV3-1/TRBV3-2 TGTGCCAGCAGCCCCTTGAGTTGGTCCTACGAGCAGTACTTC CASSPLSWSYEQYF
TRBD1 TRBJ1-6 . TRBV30 TGTGCCTGGAGGGGGGACAGGGAGAATTCACCCCTCCACTTT CAWRGDRENSPLHF
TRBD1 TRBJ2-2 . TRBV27 TGTGCCAGCAGTCCGTATCCGGGACAGGTTAACACCGGGGAGCTGTTTTTT CASSPYPGQVNTGELFF
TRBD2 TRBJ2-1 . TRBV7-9 TGTGCCAGCGGGACTAGCGGCAACAATGAGCAGTTCTTC CASGTSGNNEQFF
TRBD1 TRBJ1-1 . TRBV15 TGTGCCACCACGGTAGGGGCACAGGGGTCTGAAGCTTTCTTT CATTVGAQGSEAFF
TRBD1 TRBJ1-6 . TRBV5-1 TGCGCCAGCAGCGTGGAGGGACAGGGGGCGAGGAATGGCAATTCACCCCTCCACTTT CASSVEGQGARNGNSPLHF
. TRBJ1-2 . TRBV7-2 TGTGCCAGCAGCCTAGGACGAGGAAACTATGGCTACACCTTC CASSLGRGNYGYTF
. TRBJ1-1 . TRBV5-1 TGCGCCAGCAGCCCAAATACAGGGAACACTGAAGCTTTCTTT CASSPNTGNTEAFF
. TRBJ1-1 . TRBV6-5 TGTGCCAGCAGCCCCGGAGGGAATGAAGCTTTCTTT CASSPGGNEAFF
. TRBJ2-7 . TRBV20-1 TGCAGTGCTCCAAGGGGTAACGAGCAGTACTTC CSAPRGNEQYF
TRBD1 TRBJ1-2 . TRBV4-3 TGCGCCAGCAGCCAAGATGCCAGGGGGCTCTTTGGCTACACCTTC CASSQDARGLFGYTF
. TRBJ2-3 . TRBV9 TGTGCCAGCAGCGTTCGGACTGGGGGTAATACGCAGTATTTT CASSVRTGGNTQYF
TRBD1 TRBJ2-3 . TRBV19 TGTGCCAGTATACAGGGGGGCACAGATACGCAGTATTTT CASIQGGTDTQYF
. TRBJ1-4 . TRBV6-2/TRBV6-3 TGTGCCAGCAGTTACTTCGGGACTAATGAAAAACTGTTTTTT CASSYFGTNEKLFF
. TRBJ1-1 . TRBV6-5 TGTGCCAGCACCGGACACTTGAACACTGAAGCTTTCTTT CASTGHLNTEAFF
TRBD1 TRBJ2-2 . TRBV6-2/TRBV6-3 TGTGCCAGCAGTGCCCCGGGACAGGGTCGCACCGGGGAGCTGTTTTTT CASSAPGQGRTGELFF
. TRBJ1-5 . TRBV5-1 TGCGCCAGCAGCTTGGGGGCAGGGGATCAGCCCCAGCATTTT CASSLGAGDQPQHF
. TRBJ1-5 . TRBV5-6 TGTGCCAGCAGCTTTCTAAGCAGTGATCAGCCCCAGCATTTT CASSFLSSDQPQHF
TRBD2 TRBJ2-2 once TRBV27 TGTGCCAGCACCCTGGGACTAGCGGGCGCTGCGAACACCGGGGAGCTGTTTTTT CASTLGLAGAANTGELFF
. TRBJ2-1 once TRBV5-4 TGTGCCAGCAGCTTGTGGGCCTTAAACAGGAATGAGCAGTTCTTC CASSLWALNRNEQFF
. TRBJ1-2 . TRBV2 TGTGCCAGCAGTGCCTCGAGTGTGGCTGGCTACACCTTC CASSASSVAGYTF
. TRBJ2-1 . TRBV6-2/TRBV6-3 TGTGCCAGCAGTTACTTCGGGACCTTGGGGGTCAACAATGAGCAGTTCTTC CASSYFGTLGVNNEQFF
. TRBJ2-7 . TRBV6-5 TGTGCCAGCACCTCCGCCGGCTCCCGCGACGAGCAGTACTTC CASTSAGSRDEQYF
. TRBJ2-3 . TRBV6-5 TGTGCCAGCAGTTGGGGGAACACAGATACGCAGTATTTT CASSWGNTDTQYF
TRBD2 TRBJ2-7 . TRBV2 TGTGCCAGCAGTGGCAGAGGGACGGGGGGATACTACGAGCAGTACTTC CASSGRGTGGYYEQYF
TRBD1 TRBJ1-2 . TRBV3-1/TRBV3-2 TGTGCCAGCAGCCAATCGGACAGGGCCCCTAACTATGGCTACACCTTC CASSQSDRAPNYGYTF
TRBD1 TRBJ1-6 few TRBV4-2 TGTGCCAGCAGCCAAGATTCCGACAGGGGTTCACCCCTCCACTTT CASSQDSDRGSPLHF
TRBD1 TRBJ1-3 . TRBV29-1 TGCAGCGCCTCGGGACAGGGGGGGAACACCATATATTTT CSASGQGGNTIYF
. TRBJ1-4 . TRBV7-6 TGTGCCAGCAGCTCCCATAATGAAAAACTGTTTTTT CASSSHNEKLFF
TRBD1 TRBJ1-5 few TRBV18 TGTGCCAGCTCCCTAGACAGGGACAGGAATCAGCCCCAGCATTTT CASSLDRDRNQPQHF
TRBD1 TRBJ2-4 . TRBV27 TGTGCCAGCAGTTTGGGAAGACAGGACTGGACAGGGGACAAAAACATTCAGTACTTC CASSLGRQDWTGDKNIQYF
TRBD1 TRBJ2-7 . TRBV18 TGTGCCAGCTCACCGTTAGACAGGGGAGGAGAGCAGTACTTC CASSPLDRGGEQYF
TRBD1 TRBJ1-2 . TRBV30 TGTGCCTGGAGAGGGGGCGGGGGAGGCTACACCTTC CAWRGGGGGYTF
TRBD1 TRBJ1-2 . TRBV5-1 TGCGCCAGCAGCCCGGGACAGGGGTTGGGTGGCTACACCTTC CASSPGQGLGGYTF
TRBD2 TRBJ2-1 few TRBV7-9 TGTGCCAGCAGCCCCAAGAGGGCTAGCGGGGGCCCCTCCTACAATGAGCAGTTCTTC CASSPKRASGGPSYNEQFF
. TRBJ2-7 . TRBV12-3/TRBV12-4 TGTGCCAGCAGGATGGGTGGCCACGAGCAGTACTTC CASRMGGHEQYF
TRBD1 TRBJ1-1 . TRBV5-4 TGTGCCAGCAGCGTGGGACAGGGCTGGAACACTGAAGCTTTCTTT CASSVGQGWNTEAFF
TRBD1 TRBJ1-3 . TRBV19 TGTGCCAGTAGTGTACCACAGGGGTACACTGGAAACACCATATATTTT CASSVPQGYTGNTIYF
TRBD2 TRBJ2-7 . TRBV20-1 TGCAGTGCTAGTCTTAGCGGGGTCGGTTCCTACGAGCAGTACTTC CSASLSGVGSYEQYF
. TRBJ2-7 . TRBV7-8 TGTGCCAGCAGTCCCACGGCGCAGGGGCTTCCCTACGAGCAGTACTTC CASSPTAQGLPYEQYF
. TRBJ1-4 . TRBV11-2 TGTGCCAGCAGCTTGGCCTTCAATGAAAAACTGTTTTTT CASSLAFNEKLFF
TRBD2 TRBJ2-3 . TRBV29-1 TGCAGCGTTTCTCCTAGCGGGGCCAACACAGATACGCAGTATTTT CSVSPSGANTDTQYF
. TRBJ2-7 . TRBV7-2 TGTGCCAGCAGCCCGACCGGCTCCTACGAGCAGTACTTC CASSPTGSYEQYF
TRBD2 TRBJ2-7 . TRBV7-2 TGTGCCAGCAAAGTGGTAGCGGGGGTAAGGTACGAGCAGTACTTC CASKVVAGVRYEQYF
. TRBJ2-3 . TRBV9 TGTGCCAGCAGCGTAGCTGAATGGTTCAGGGATATCGGCACAGATACGCAGTATTTT CASSVAEWFRDIGTDTQYF
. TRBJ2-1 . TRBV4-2 TGTGCCAGCAGCCAAGAAGGGACGGCATCCTACAATGAGCAGTTCTTC CASSQEGTASYNEQFF
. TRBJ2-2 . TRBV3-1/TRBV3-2 TGTGCCAGCAGCCACAGACCTAACACCGGGGAGCTGTTTTTT CASSHRPNTGELFF
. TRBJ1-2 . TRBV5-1 TGCGCCAGCAGGGCCGGGACGAAAGCTAACTATGGCTACACCTTC CASRAGTKANYGYTF
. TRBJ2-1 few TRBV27 TGTGCCAGCAGTTTAGCGTCCGGCAATGAGCAGTTCTTC CASSLASGNEQFF
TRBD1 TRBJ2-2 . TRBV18 TGTGCCAGCTCACCCCCGACAGGGGGCACCGGGGAGCTGTTTTTT CASSPPTGGTGELFF
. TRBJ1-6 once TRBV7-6 TGTGCCAGCAGCCGACAGGCAGGGGATAATTCACCCCTCCACTTT CASSRQAGDNSPLHF
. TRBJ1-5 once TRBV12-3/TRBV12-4 TGTGCCAGCAGTAAGCCGGCCGGACAGCCCCAGCATTTT CASSKPAGQPQHF